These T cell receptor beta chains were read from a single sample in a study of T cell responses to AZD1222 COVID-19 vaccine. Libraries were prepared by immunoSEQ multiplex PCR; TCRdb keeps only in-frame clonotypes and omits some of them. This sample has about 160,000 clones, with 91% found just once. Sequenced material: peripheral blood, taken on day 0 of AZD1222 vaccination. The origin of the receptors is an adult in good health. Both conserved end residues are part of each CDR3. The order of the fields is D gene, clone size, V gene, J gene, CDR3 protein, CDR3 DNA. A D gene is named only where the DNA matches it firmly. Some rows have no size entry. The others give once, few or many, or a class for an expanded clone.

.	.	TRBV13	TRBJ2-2	CASTQQGNTGELFF	TGTGCCAGCACCCAACAGGGAAACACCGGGGAGCTGTTTTTT
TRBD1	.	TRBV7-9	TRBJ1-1	CASSSMPRGQEAFF	TGTGCCAGCAGCTCAATGCCGCGGGGACAGGAAGCTTTCTTT
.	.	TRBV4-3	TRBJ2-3	CASSQDLSSTDTQYF	TGCGCCAGCAGCCAAGACCTATCTAGCACAGATACGCAGTATTTT
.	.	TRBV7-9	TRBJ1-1	CASSLFTGTEIRAFF	TGTGCCAGCAGCTTATTTACCGGGACGGAGATTCGAGCTTTCTTT
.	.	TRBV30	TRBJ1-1	CAWSVRAEAFF	TGTGCCTGGAGTGTACGTGCTGAAGCTTTCTTT
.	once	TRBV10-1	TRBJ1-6	CASSEREEDSPLHF	TGCGCCAGCAGTGAGAGGGAAGAGGATTCACCCCTCCACTTT
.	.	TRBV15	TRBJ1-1	CATSRDSRTLNTEAFF	TGTGCCACCAGCAGAGATAGCCGGACTTTGAACACTGAAGCTTTCTTT
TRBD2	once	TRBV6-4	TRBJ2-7	CASSESGLTAGTYEQYF	TGTGCCAGCAGTGAATCGGGACTAACAGCGGGGACCTACGAGCAGTACTTC
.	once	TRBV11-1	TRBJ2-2	CASSSTGLSTGELFF	TGTGCCAGCAGCTCTACAGGGCTGAGTACCGGGGAGCTGTTTTTT
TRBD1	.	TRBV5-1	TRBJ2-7	CASSLGTVYEQYF	TGCGCCAGCAGCTTAGGGACAGTCTACGAGCAGTACTTC
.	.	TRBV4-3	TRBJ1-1	CASSPGAAPYPGSDSYTEAFF	TGCGCCAGCAGCCCGGGGGCTGCGCCTTACCCAGGGTCGGACTCATACACTGAAGCTTTCTTT
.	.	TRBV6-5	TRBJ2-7	CASSPGLYEQYF	TGTGCCAGCAGTCCAGGGCTCTACGAGCAGTACTTC
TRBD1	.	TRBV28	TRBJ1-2	CASSLGPQGAGGYTF	TGTGCCAGCAGTTTAGGCCCCCAGGGGGCTGGTGGCTACACCTTC
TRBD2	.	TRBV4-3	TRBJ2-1	CASSQEIAGHAWNEQFF	TGCGCCAGCAGCCAAGAGATAGCGGGTCATGCCTGGAATGAGCAGTTCTTC
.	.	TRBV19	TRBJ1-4	CASSIYRPWDEKLFF	TGTGCCAGTAGTATATACAGGCCCTGGGATGAAAAACTGTTTTTT
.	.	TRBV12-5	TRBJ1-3	CASGLENGNTIYF	TGTGCTAGTGGTTTGGAAAATGGAAACACCATATATTTT
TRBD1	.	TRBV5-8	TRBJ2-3	CASSPGQGAWDTQYF	TGTGCCAGCAGCCCGGGACAGGGGGCATGGGATACGCAGTATTTT
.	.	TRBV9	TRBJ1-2	CASSGRWVYGYTF	TGTGCCAGCAGCGGCCGGTGGGTCTATGGCTACACCTTC
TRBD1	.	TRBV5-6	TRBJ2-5	CASSLAGDWDSQETQYF	TGTGCCAGCAGCTTGGCCGGAGACTGGGACAGCCAAGAGACCCAGTACTTC
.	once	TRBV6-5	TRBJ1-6	CASSYSKASYNSPLHF	TGTGCCAGCAGTTACTCGAAGGCGTCCTATAATTCACCCCTCCACTTT
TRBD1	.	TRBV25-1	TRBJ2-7	CASRGQDSSYEQYF	TGTGCCAGCAGGGGACAGGATTCTAGCTACGAGCAGTACTTC
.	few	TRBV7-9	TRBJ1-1	CASSLAPVDPEAFF	TGTGCCAGCAGCTTAGCGCCTGTCGACCCTGAAGCTTTCTTT
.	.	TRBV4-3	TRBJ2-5	CASSPGFQETQYF	TGCGCCAGCAGCCCGGGGTTTCAAGAGACCCAGTACTTC